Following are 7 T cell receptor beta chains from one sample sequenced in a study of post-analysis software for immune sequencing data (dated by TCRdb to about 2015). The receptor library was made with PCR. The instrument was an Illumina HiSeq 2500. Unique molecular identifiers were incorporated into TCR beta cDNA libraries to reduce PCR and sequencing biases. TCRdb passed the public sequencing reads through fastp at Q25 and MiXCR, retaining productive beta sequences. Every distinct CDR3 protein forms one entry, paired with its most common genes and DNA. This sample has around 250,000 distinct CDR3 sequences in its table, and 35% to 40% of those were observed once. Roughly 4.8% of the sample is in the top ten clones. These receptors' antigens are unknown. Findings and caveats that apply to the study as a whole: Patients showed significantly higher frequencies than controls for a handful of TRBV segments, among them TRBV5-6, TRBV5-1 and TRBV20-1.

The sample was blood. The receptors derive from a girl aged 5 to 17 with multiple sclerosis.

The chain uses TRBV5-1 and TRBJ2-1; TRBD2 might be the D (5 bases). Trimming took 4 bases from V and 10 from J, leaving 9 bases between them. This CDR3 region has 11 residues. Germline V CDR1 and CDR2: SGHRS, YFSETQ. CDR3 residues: CASSGPGEQFF. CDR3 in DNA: TGCGCCAGCAGCGGGCCGGGGGAGCAGTTCTTC.

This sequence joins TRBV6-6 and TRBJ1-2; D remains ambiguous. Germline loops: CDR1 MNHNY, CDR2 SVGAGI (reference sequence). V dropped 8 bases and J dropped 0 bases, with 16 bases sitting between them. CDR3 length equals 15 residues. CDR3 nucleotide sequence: TGTGCCAGCTCTGGGTTTGAGGTTTCTAACTATGGCTACACCTTC. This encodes CASSGFEVSNYGYTF.

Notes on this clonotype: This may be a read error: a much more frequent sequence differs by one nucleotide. CDR3 amino acids: CAGSETGREKLFF. CDR3 nucleotides: TGTGCCGGCAGTGAGACAGGCCGGGAAAAACTGTTTTTT. This chain connects TRBV6-1 to TRBJ1-4, with TRBD1 as a possible D gene (6 bases). The length of the CDR3 is 13 residues. Germline-derived CDR1 and CDR2 are MNHNS and SASEGT.

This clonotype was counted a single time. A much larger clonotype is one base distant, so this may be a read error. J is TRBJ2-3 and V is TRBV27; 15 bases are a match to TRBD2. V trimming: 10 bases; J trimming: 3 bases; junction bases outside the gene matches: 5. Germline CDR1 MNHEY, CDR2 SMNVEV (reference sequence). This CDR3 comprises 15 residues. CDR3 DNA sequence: TGTGCCAACAGGGGACTAGCGGGAGGAACAGATACGCAGTATTTT. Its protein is CANRGLAGGTDTQYF.

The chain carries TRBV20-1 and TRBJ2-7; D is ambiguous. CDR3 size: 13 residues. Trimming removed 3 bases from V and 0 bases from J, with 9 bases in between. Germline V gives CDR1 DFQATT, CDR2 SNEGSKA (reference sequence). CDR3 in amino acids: CSARTYLSYEQYF. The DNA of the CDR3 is TGCAGTGCTAGGACGTACCTCTCCTACGAGCAGTACTTC.

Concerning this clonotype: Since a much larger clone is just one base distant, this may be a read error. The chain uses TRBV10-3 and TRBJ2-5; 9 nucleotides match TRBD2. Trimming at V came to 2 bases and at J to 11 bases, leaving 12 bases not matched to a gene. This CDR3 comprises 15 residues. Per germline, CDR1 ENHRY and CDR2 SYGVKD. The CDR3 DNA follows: TGTGCCATCAGTGAGATTGGCGGGAGGGGCAATGAGCAGTACTTC. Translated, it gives CAISEIGGRGNEQYF.

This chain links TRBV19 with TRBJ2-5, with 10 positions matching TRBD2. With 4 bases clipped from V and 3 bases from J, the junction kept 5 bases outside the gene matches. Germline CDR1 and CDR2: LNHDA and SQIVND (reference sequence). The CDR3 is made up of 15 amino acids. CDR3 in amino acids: CASSTEREGKETQYF. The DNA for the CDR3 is TGTGCCAGTAGTACCGAGCGGGAGGGGAAAGAGACCCAGTACTTC.